This T cell receptor beta chain was documented in a study of metastatic and nonmetastatic thyroid tumors. This clone has a count of ten or more. This may come from a read error, since a much larger clone is one base off. The identical CDR3 is also encoded by other nucleotide sequences in the sample. Via MiXCR, TCRdb re-called the PCR reads. The sample holds over 45,000 clones, about 20% seen once. The CDR3 is 17 residues long. The germline V gene encodes CDR1 SGHAT and CDR2 FQNNGV. No patient received treatment before thyroid surgery. The chain links TRBV11-2 to TRBJ1-3; 8 bases fit TRBD1. Sample: blood. This receptor was taken from a male donor with papillary thyroid cancer or a benign thyroid nodule (not recorded which). Some clones in this sample may be carry-over from other donors' samples. The chain's CDR3 is CASSPRQGAVTGNTTYF. The CDR3 DNA reads TGTGCCAGCAGCCCGCGGCAGGGGGCGGTTACTGGAAACACCACATATTTT.